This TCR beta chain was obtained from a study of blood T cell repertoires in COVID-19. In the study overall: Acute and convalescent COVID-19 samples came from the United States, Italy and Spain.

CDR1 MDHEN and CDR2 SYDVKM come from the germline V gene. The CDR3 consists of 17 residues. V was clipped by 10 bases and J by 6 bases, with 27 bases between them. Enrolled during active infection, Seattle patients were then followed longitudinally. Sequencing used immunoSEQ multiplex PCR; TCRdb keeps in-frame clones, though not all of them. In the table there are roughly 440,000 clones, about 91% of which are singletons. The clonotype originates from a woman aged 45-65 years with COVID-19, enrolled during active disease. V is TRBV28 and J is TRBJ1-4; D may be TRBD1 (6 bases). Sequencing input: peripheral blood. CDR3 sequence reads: CATQGHLYSPGDEKLFF. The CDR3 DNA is TGTGCCACCCAGGGACATCTATACTCCCCAGGGGATGAAAAACTGTTTTTT.